This TCR beta chain was documented in a study of T-cell reconstitution after alpha-beta-depleted transplantation in children. Broader study findings: Alpha-beta T cells about two months after transplant reportedly derived from several hundred expanded graft clones. Counts and diversity of T cells one year after transplant came mostly from newly produced T cells.

With regard to this clonotype: Its antigen is unidentified.

The TCRbeta library was prepared with unique molecular identifiers. From the PCR reads, TCRdb called clonotypes with MiXCR, one entry per CDR3 protein. The sample has about 470,000 distinct CDR3 sequences; 43% are singletons. Sequencing was performed on PBMCs, taken before TCRalphabeta/CD19-depleted stem cell transplant. This TCR was sampled from a girl between 2 and 10 years old with aplastic anemia, due to receive a stem cell transplant.

The CDR3 DNA reads as TGTGCCATCAGTGAAGGACTAGCGGGAACCGGGGAGCTGTTTTTT. Translated, it gives CAISEGLAGTGELFF. V gene TRBV10-3 combines with J gene TRBJ2-2; 12 bases are a match to TRBD2. CDR3 length: 15 residues. The V and J ends lost 3 bases and 5 bases, in that order; junction bases with no gene match: 1. CDR1 is ENHRY and CDR2 is SYGVKD in the germline V gene.